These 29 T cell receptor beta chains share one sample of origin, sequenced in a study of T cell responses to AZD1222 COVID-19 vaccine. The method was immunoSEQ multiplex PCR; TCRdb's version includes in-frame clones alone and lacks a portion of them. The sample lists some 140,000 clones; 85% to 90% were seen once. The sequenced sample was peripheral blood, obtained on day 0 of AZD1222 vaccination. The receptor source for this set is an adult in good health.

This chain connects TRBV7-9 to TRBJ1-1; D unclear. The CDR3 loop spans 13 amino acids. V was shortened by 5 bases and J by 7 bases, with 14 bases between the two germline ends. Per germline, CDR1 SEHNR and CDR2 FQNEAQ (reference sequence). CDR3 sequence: CASSPGRVGEAFF. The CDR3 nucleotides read TGTGCCAGCAGCCCCGGGAGGGTAGGTGAAGCTTTCTTT.

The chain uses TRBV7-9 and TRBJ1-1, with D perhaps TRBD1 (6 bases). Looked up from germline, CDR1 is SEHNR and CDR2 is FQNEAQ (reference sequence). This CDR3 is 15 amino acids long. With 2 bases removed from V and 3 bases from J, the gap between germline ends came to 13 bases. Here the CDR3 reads CASSLRQGIDTEAFF. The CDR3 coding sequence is TGTGCCAGCAGCTTAAGGCAGGGGATCGACACTGAAGCTTTCTTT. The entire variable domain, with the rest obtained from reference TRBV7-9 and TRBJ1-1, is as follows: DTGVSQNPRHKITKRGQNVTFRCDPISEHNRLYWYRQTLGQGPEFLTYFQNEAQLEKSRLLSDRFSAERPKGSFSTLEIQRTEQGDSAMYLCASSLRQGIDTEAFFGQGTRLTVV.

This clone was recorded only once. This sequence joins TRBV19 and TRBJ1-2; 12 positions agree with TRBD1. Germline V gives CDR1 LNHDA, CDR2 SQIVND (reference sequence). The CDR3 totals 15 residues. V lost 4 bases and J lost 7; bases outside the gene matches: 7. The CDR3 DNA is TGTGCCAGTAGTACACAGGGACAGGGGGCGGTTGGCTACACCTTC. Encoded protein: CASSTQGQGAVGYTF.

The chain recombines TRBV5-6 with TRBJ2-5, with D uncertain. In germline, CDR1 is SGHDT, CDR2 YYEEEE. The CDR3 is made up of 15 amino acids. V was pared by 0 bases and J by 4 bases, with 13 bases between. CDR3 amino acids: CASSLERRQPETQYF. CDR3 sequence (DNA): TGTGCCAGCAGCTTGGAACGGCGGCAGCCAGAGACCCAGTACTTC.

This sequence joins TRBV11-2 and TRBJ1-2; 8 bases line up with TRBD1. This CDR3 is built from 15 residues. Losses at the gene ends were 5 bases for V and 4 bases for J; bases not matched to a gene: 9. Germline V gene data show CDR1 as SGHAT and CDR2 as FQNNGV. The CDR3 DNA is TGTGCCAGCAGCCTTTCAGGGGGCAGTATCTATGGCTACACCTTC. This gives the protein CASSLSGGSIYGYTF.

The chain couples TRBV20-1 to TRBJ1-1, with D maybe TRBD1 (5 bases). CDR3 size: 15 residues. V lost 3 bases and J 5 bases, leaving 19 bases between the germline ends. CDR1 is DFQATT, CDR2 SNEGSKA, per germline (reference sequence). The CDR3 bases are TGCAGTGCTAGTCCAGGGCTAATGCTTGGAACTGAAGCTTTCTTT. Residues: CSASPGLMLGTEAFF.

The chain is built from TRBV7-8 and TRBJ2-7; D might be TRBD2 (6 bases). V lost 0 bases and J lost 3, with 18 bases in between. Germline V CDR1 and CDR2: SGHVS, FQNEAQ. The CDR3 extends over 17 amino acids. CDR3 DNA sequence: TGTGCCAGCAGCTTAGCGTTTAGCGGAATAGGAAACTACGAGCAGTACTTC. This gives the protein CASSLAFSGIGNYEQYF.

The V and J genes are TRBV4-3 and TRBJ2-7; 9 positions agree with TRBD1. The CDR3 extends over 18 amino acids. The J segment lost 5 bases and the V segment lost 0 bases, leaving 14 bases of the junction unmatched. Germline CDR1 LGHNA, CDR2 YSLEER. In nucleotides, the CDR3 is TGCGCCAGCAGCCAAGACGGTCGGGACAGGGTTTTTGGGGACGAGCAGTACTTC. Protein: CASSQDGRDRVFGDEQYF.

The CDR3 reads CASSPLPGGRGGNTIYF. CDR3 in DNA: TGTGCCAGCAGCCCATTACCGGGGGGCCGCGGGGGAAACACCATATATTTT. The V call is TRBV5-4, the J call TRBJ1-3; tentatively, D is TRBD1 (6 bases). The CDR3 consists of 17 residues. Trimming pared 4 bases from V and 4 bases from J, leaving 21 bases between. CDR1 and CDR2 (germline): SGHNT, YYREEE (reference sequence).

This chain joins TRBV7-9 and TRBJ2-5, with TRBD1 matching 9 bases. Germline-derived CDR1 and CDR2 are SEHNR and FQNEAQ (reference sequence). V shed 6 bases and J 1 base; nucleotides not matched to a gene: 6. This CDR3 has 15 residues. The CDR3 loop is CASRPPGQGQETQYF. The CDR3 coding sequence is TGTGCCAGCAGACCTCCGGGACAGGGCCAAGAGACCCAGTACTTC.

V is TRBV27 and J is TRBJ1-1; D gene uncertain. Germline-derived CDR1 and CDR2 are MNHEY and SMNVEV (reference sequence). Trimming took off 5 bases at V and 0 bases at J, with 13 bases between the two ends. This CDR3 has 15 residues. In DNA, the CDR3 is TGTGCCAGCAGTCCTCTTACCCGCATGAACACTGAAGCTTTCTTT. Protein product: CASSPLTRMNTEAFF.

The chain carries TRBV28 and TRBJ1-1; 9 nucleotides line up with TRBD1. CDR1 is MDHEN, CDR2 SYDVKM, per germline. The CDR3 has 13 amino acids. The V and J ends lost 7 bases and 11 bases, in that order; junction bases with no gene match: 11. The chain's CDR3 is CASTDVQGARAFF. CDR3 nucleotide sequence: TGTGCCAGCACCGACGTACAGGGGGCTCGGGCTTTCTTT.

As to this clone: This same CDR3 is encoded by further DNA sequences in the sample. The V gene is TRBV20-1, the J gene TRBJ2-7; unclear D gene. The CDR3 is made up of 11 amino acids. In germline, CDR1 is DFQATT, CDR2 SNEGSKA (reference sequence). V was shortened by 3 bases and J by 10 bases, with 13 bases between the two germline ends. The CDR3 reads CSARDGPPQYF. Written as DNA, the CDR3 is TGCAGTGCTAGGGACGGGCCTCCCCAGTACTTC.

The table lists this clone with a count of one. This CDR3 reads CASSLGWRRLGGTGELFF. DNA for the CDR3: TGTGCCAGCAGCTTAGGTTGGCGGCGGCTCGGGGGCACCGGGGAGCTGTTTTTT. The chain employs TRBV11-3 and TRBJ2-2; D might be TRBD2 (6 bases). Trimming removed 1 base at V and 4 bases at J, with 19 bases between. Germline V gene data show CDR1 as SGHNT and CDR2 as YENEEA. The CDR3 totals 18 residues.

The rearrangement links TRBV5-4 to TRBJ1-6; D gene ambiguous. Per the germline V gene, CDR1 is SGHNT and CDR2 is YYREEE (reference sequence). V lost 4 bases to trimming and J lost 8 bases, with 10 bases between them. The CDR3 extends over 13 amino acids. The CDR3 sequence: CASSLDPDSPLHF. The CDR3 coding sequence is TGTGCCAGCAGCCTCGATCCGGATTCACCCCTCCACTTT.

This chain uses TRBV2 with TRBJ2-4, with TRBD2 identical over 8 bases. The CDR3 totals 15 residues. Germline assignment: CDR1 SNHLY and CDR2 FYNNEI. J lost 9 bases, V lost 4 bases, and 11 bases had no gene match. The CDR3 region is CASSATAGGGGIQYF. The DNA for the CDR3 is TGTGCCAGCAGTGCGACTGCGGGGGGAGGGGGCATTCAGTACTTC.

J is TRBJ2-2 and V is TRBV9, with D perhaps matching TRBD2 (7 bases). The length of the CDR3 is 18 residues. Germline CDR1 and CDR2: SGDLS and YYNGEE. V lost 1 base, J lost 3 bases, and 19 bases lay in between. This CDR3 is CASSVRGEGKPHTGELFF. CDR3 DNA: TGTGCCAGCAGCGTAAGGGGGGAGGGGAAGCCGCACACCGGGGAGCTGTTTTTT.

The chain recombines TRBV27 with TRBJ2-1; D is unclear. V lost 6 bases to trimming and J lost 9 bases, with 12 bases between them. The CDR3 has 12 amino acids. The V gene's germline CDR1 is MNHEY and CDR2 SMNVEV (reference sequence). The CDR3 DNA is TGTGCCAGCAGCCTTATAGGTTCTGAGCAGTTCTTC. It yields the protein CASSLIGSEQFF.

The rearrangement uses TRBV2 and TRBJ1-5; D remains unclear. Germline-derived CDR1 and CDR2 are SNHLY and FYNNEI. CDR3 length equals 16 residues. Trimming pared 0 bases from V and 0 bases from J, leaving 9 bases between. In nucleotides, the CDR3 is TGTGCCAGCAGTGAAGCGGAAAGGTATAGCAATCAGCCCCAGCATTTT. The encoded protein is CASSEAERYSNQPQHF.

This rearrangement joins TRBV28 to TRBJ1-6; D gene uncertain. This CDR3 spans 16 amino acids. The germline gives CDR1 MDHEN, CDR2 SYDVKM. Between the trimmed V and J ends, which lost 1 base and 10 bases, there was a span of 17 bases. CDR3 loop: CASSLFRGDTQSPLHF. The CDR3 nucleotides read TGTGCCAGCAGTTTATTCCGGGGAGACACTCAATCACCCCTCCACTTT.

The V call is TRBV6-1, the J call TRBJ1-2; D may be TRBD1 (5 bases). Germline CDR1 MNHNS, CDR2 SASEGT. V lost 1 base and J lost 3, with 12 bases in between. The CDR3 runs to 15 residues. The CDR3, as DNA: TGTGCCAGCAGTGAAGGTGGGACCACTTACTATGGCTACACCTTC. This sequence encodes CASSEGGTTYYGYTF.

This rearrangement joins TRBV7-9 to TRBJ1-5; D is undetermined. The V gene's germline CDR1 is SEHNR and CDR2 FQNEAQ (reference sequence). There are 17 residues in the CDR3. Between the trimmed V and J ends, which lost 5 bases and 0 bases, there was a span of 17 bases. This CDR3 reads CASSGELPDHSNQPQHF. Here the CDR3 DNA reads TGTGCCAGCAGCGGAGAGCTCCCAGACCATAGCAATCAGCCCCAGCATTTT.

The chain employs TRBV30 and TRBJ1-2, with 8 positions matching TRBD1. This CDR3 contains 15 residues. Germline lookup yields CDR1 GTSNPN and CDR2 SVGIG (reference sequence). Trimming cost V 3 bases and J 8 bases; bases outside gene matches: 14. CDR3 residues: CAWSRTRGPVGGYTF. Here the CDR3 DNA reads TGTGCCTGGAGCCGTACCAGGGGGCCTGTCGGGGGCTACACCTTC.

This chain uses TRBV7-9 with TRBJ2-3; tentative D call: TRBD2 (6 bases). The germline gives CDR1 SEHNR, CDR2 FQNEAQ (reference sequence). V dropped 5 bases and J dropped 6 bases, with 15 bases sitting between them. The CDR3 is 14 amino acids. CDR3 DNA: TGTGCCAGCAGCCCATCGCGGGGTCAGGATACGCAGTATTTT. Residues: CASSPSRGQDTQYF.

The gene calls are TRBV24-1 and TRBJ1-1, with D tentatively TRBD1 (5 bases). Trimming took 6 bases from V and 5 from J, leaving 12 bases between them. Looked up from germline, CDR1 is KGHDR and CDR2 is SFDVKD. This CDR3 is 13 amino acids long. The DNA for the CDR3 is TGTGCCACCAGTACCGGGGGACGGACTGAAGCTTTCTTT. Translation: CATSTGGRTEAFF.

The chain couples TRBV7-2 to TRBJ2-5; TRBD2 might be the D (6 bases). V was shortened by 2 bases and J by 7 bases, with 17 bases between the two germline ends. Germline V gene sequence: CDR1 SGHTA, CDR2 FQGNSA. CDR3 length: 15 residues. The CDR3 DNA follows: TGTGCCAGCAGCTTATTCGGGACTTCCGCGGGGACCCAGTACTTC. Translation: CASSLFGTSAGTQYF.

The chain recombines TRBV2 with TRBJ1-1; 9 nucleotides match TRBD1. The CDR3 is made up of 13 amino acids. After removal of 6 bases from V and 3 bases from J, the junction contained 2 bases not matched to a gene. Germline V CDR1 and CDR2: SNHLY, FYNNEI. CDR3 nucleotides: TGTGCCAGCAGCGGGGACAGGGACACTGAAGCTTTCTTT. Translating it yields CASSGDRDTEAFF.

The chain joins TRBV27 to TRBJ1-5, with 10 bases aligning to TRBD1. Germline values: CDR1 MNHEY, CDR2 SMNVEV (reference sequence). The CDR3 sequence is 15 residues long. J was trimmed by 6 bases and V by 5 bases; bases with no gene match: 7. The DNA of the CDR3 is TGTGCCAGCAGTCGACAGGGGGCGAGGGGTCAGCCCCAGCATTTT. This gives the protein CASSRQGARGQPQHF.

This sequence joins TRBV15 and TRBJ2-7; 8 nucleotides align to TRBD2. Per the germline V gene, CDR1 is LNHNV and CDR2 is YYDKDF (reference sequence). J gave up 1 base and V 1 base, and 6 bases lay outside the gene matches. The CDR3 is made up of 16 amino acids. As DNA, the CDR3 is TGTGCCACCAGCAGAGTAGGGGCGGGAGGATCCTACGAGCAGTACTTC. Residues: CATSRVGAGGSYEQYF.